These T cell receptor beta chains were read from a single sample in a study of shared clonotypes between healthy human individuals. The repertoire was sequenced with immunoSEQ multiplex PCR; TCRdb's copy has only in-frame clones and lacks some. The table includes 2 million to 2.5 million clones, over 90% detected once. Sequencing was performed on naive CD4+ T cells from PBMCs. The receptors were gathered from a man between 18 and 29 years old in good health. Some clones in this sample may be carry-over from other donors' samples. CDR3s include the opening cysteine and the closing phenylalanine or tryptophan. D genes are given only for firm matches. Only part of the rows carry a size: once, few, many, or a class if the clone is expanded.

v_call: TRBV7-2; clone_size: NA; d_call: NA; j_call: TRBJ1-1; cdr3_aa: CASSSPTGQNTEAFF; cdr3_nt: TGTGCCAGCAGCTCCCCGACAGGACAGAACACTGAAGCTTTCTTT
v_call: TRBV5-1; clone_size: NA; d_call: NA; j_call: TRBJ2-1; cdr3_aa: CASSLRPPGNEQFF; cdr3_nt: TGCGCCAGCAGCTTGCGTCCCCCTGGGAATGAGCAGTTCTTC
v_call: TRBV5-6; clone_size: once; d_call: TRBD1; j_call: TRBJ1-5; cdr3_aa: CASSSSGGRQPQHF; cdr3_nt: TGTGCCAGCAGCTCCTCAGGGGGGAGGCAGCCCCAGCATTTT
v_call: TRBV5-1; clone_size: NA; d_call: NA; j_call: TRBJ2-3; cdr3_aa: CASSLGRGSRDTQYF; cdr3_nt: TGCGCCAGCAGCTTGGGTAGGGGGAGTCGAGATACGCAGTATTTT
v_call: TRBV7-9; clone_size: NA; d_call: TRBD1; j_call: TRBJ1-1; cdr3_aa: CASSLPRTGITEAFF; cdr3_nt: TGTGCCAGCAGCTTACCGCGGACAGGGATAACTGAAGCTTTCTTT
v_call: TRBV10-1; clone_size: NA; d_call: NA; j_call: TRBJ2-3; cdr3_aa: CASPGFSTDTQYF; cdr3_nt: TGCGCCAGCCCGGGATTCAGCACAGATACGCAGTATTTT
v_call: TRBV7-3; clone_size: NA; d_call: TRBD2; j_call: TRBJ2-3; cdr3_aa: CASSRGGSTDTQYF; cdr3_nt: TGTGCCAGCAGCCGCGGGGGGAGCACAGATACGCAGTATTTT
v_call: TRBV7-2; clone_size: once; d_call: NA; j_call: TRBJ1-5; cdr3_aa: CASSRGGGNQPQHF; cdr3_nt: TGTGCCAGCTCCAGAGGAGGGGGCAATCAGCCCCAGCATTTT
v_call: TRBV11-3; clone_size: NA; d_call: NA; j_call: TRBJ2-2; cdr3_aa: CASSLDRNTGELFF; cdr3_nt: TGTGCCAGCAGCCTTGACAGGAACACCGGGGAGCTGTTTTTT
v_call: TRBV6-5; clone_size: NA; d_call: NA; j_call: TRBJ2-1; cdr3_aa: CASSRGPNEQFF; cdr3_nt: TGTGCCAGCAGCCGAGGGCCCAATGAGCAGTTCTTC
v_call: TRBV18; clone_size: NA; d_call: TRBD1; j_call: TRBJ1-2; cdr3_aa: CASSPGTGLYGYTF; cdr3_nt: TGTGCCAGCTCACCAGGGACAGGCCTCTATGGCTACACCTTC
v_call: TRBV7-8; clone_size: NA; d_call: NA; j_call: TRBJ2-5; cdr3_aa: CASSLAAQRETQYF; cdr3_nt: TGTGCCAGCAGCTTAGCGGCTCAGCGAGAGACCCAGTACTTC
v_call: TRBV7-2; clone_size: NA; d_call: TRBD2; j_call: TRBJ2-7; cdr3_aa: CASSPLGLAGGPGEQYF; cdr3_nt: TGTGCCAGCAGCCCCCTGGGACTAGCGGGAGGGCCGGGGGAGCAGTACTTC
v_call: TRBV5-1; clone_size: NA; d_call: TRBD1; j_call: TRBJ1-1; cdr3_aa: CASRRDRVNTEAFF; cdr3_nt: TGCGCCAGCAGGAGAGACAGGGTGAACACTGAAGCTTTCTTT
v_call: TRBV6-5; clone_size: NA; d_call: NA; j_call: TRBJ2-7; cdr3_aa: CASSYGRDNYEQYF; cdr3_nt: TGTGCCAGCAGTTACGGGCGGGATAACTACGAGCAGTACTTC
v_call: TRBV6-1; clone_size: NA; d_call: NA; j_call: TRBJ2-5; cdr3_aa: CASTNQGFQETQYF; cdr3_nt: TGTGCCAGCACTAACCAGGGGTTCCAAGAGACCCAGTACTTC
v_call: TRBV2; clone_size: NA; d_call: NA; j_call: TRBJ2-5; cdr3_aa: CASRRGMETQYF; cdr3_nt: TGTGCCAGCAGGAGGGGGATGGAGACCCAGTACTTC
v_call: TRBV27; clone_size: NA; d_call: NA; j_call: TRBJ1-5; cdr3_aa: CASSLDSSYQPQHF; cdr3_nt: TGTGCCAGCAGTTTAGACAGCTCCTATCAGCCCCAGCATTTT
v_call: TRBV11-3; clone_size: NA; d_call: NA; j_call: TRBJ2-1; cdr3_aa: CASSLVDNEQFF; cdr3_nt: TGTGCCAGCAGCTTAGTAGACAATGAGCAGTTCTTC
v_call: TRBV7-2; clone_size: NA; d_call: TRBD2; j_call: TRBJ2-2; cdr3_aa: CASKPSSGRVTGELFF; cdr3_nt: TGTGCCAGCAAGCCCTCTAGCGGGAGAGTAACCGGGGAGCTGTTTTTT
v_call: TRBV9; clone_size: once; d_call: TRBD2; j_call: TRBJ2-3; cdr3_aa: CASSVSGGADTQYF; cdr3_nt: TGTGCCAGCAGCGTATCCGGGGGGGCAGATACGCAGTATTTT
v_call: TRBV15; clone_size: NA; d_call: NA; j_call: TRBJ1-2; cdr3_aa: CATSRDGGGYTF; cdr3_nt: TGTGCCACCAGCAGAGATGGCGGTGGCTACACCTTC
v_call: TRBV11-2; clone_size: NA; d_call: NA; j_call: TRBJ2-5; cdr3_aa: CASSTRRQQETQYF; cdr3_nt: TGTGCCAGCAGCACCAGGAGACAGCAAGAGACCCAGTACTTC
v_call: TRBV28; clone_size: NA; d_call: TRBD2; j_call: TRBJ2-3; cdr3_aa: CASSFILADYTDTQYF; cdr3_nt: TGTGCCAGCAGTTTCATACTAGCGGATTACACAGATACGCAGTATTTT
v_call: TRBV28; clone_size: NA; d_call: TRBD1; j_call: TRBJ1-4; cdr3_aa: CASRQGGNEKLFF; cdr3_nt: TGTGCCAGCAGACAGGGGGGTAATGAAAAACTGTTTTTT
v_call: TRBV4-1; clone_size: NA; d_call: NA; j_call: TRBJ1-2; cdr3_aa: CASSRPTTTGRGYTF; cdr3_nt: TGCGCCAGCAGCCGCCCCACGACGACAGGTAGAGGCTACACCTTC
v_call: TRBV30; clone_size: NA; d_call: NA; j_call: TRBJ1-1; cdr3_aa: CAWSLGGHTEAFF; cdr3_nt: TGTGCCTGGAGTTTGGGGGGGCACACTGAAGCTTTCTTT